This T cell receptor (beta chain) was documented in a study of blood T cell repertoires in COVID-19. In the study overall: The samples span acute and convalescent COVID-19 from the United States, Italy and Spain. PBMCs, B-cell-depleted T cells, or T cells provided the cDNA or gDNA that made up the material.

Germline V gene sequence: CDR1 KGHSH, CDR2 LQKENI. V lost 2 bases and J lost 7; bases outside the gene matches: 7. CDR3 length: 15 amino acids. The data were produced by immunoSEQ multiplex PCR, yet TCRdb's version contains in-frame clones alone and is incomplete. The repertoire holds about 150,000 clones, 75% to 85% seen once, with around 0.62% in the top ten. The V call is TRBV18, the J call TRBJ2-5, with TRBD1 identical over 10 bases. Input material: peripheral blood. The receptor was isolated from a man in his sixties with acute or convalescent COVID-19. CDR3: CASSPKGTGDGTQYF. In DNA, the CDR3 is TGTGCCAGCTCACCAAAGGGGACAGGGGACGGGACCCAGTACTTC.